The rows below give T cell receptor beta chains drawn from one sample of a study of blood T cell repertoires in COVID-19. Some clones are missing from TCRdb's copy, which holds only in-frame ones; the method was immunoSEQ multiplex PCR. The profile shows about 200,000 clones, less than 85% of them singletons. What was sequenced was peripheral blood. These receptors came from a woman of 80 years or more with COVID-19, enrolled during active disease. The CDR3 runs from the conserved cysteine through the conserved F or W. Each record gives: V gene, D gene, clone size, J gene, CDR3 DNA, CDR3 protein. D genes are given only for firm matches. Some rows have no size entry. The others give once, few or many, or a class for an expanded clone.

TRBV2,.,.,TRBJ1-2,TGTGCCAGCAGTTTACAGGGATATGGCTACACCTTC,CASSLQGYGYTF
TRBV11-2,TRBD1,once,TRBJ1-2,TGTGCCAGCAGCTTCGCCTTCTCGGCAGGGGGCTTTGGCTACACCTTC,CASSFAFSAGGFGYTF
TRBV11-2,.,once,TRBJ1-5,TGTGCCAGCAGCTTGAACCCTCGGGATCAGCCCCAGCATTTT,CASSLNPRDQPQHF
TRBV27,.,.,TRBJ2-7,TGTGCCAGCAGGAGAATGCCCAGGGCAGGGTACGAGCAGTACTTC,CASRRMPRAGYEQYF
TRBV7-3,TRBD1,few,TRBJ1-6,TGTGCCAGCAGCGTCCGGGACAGGGGTAATTCACCCCTCCACTTT,CASSVRDRGNSPLHF
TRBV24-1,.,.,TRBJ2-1,TGTGCCACCAGTGATTTGCAATCGACCCGGAGTGAGCAGTTCTTC,CATSDLQSTRSEQFF
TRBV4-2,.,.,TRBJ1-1,TGTGCCAGCAGCCAAGAACGAGGTAACACTGAAGCTTTCTTT,CASSQERGNTEAFF
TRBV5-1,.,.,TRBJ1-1,TGCGCCAGCAGCTTGGTTTCGGGGGGGACTGAAGCTTTCTTT,CASSLVSGGTEAFF
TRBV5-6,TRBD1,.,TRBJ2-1,TGTGCCAGCAGCTTGTCGACGACAGGGGGCTATGAGCAGTTCTTC,CASSLSTTGGYEQFF
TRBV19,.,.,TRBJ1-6,TGTGCCAGTAGACCCCAGGGAGGGCGGTCACCCCTCCACTTT,CASRPQGGRSPLHF
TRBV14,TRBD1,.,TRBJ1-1,TGTGCCAGCAGCCAGGATCTCAGGGGGCCCGGAGCTTTCTTT,CASSQDLRGPGAFF
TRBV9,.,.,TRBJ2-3,TGTGCCAGCAGCGTAGTTGGCAGGACAGATACGCAGTATTTT,CASSVVGRTDTQYF
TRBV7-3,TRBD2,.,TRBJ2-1,TGTGCCAGCAGCTTACAGCCCCTCCAGGGAGGGCCGGGGGGTGAGCAGTTCTTC,CASSLQPLQGGPGGEQFF
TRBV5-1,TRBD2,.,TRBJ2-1,TGCGCCAGCAGCTTGGCTAGCGGGAGGGCCAGTGAGCAGTTCTTC,CASSLASGRASEQFF
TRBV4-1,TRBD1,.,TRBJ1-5,TGCGCCAGCAGCCCAAACAGGGGGGGTCAGCCCCAGCATTTT,CASSPNRGGQPQHF
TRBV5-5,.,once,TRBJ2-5,TGTGCCAGCAGCCCCCCCCGGGGCAGGGGTGACCAAGAGACCCAGTACTTC,CASSPPRGRGDQETQYF
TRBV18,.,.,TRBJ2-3,TGTGCCAGCTCACCTATCGAAACCCGCCGGGCAGATACGCAGTATTTT,CASSPIETRRADTQYF
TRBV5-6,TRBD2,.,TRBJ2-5,TGTGCCAGCAGCTTTAGCGGGGGGACGAAGACCCAGTACTTC,CASSFSGGTKTQYF
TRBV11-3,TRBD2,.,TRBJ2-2,TGTGCCAGCAGCTCTCGCTTAGCGGGAGGGGGCACCGGGGAGCTGTTTTTT,CASSSRLAGGGTGELFF
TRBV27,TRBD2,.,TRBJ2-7,TGTGCCAGCAGTTTAACCCCACCGCAGGAAGGGACTACCGAGCAGTACTTC,CASSLTPPQEGTTEQYF
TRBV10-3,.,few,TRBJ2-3,TGTGCCATCAGTGAGTCACGAGTCGGGGCAGATACGCAGTATTTT,CAISESRVGADTQYF
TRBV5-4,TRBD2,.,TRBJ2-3,TGTGCCAGCAGTCAAGGGGAGGGTACGCAGTATTTT,CASSQGEGTQYF
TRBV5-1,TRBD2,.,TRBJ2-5,TGCGCCAGCAGCTTAGCGGGAGGACAGGAGACCCAGTACTTC,CASSLAGGQETQYF
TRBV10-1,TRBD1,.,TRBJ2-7,TGCGCCAGCAGTGAGTCGGGACAGGGGGCAGAGGACGCCTACGAGCAGTACTTC,CASSESGQGAEDAYEQYF
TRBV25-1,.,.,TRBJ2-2,TGTGCCAGCAGTGGCGACTATCCGAACACCGGGGAGCTGTTTTTT,CASSGDYPNTGELFF
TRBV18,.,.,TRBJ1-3,TGTGCCAGCTCATCTACGGGAAGCTCTGGAAACACCATATATTTT,CASSSTGSSGNTIYF
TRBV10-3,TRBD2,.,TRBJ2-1,TGTGCCGCAAGAAGCGGGGCCTCCTACAATGAGCAGTTCTTC,CAARSGASYNEQFF
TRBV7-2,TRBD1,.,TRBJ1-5,TGTGCCAGCAGCTTCAACCAGGGACAGGTCCAGCATTTT,CASSFNQGQVQHF
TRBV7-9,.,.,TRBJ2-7,TGTGCCAGCAGCTTAGGATCGGGCTACGAGCAGTACTTC,CASSLGSGYEQYF
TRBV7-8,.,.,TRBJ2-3,TGTGCCAGCAGCTTAATTAGAAATACTATCACAGATACGCAGTATTTT,CASSLIRNTITDTQYF
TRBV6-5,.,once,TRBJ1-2,TGTGCCAGTAGAGAGGAGGGCTACACCTTC,CASREEGYTF
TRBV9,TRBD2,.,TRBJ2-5,TGTGCCAGCAGCGGGATAGCGGGGACGTACCAAGAGACCCAGTACTTC,CASSGIAGTYQETQYF
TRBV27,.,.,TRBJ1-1,TGTGCCAGCAGTTTGGAGGCAGGCAAGAACACTGAAGCTTTCTTT,CASSLEAGKNTEAFF
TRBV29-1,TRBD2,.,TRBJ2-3,TGCAGCGCAGGACTAGCGGGGGGGCCAACAGATACGCAGTATTTT,CSAGLAGGPTDTQYF
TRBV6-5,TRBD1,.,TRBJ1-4,TGTGCCAGCAGTTCGGGACAGGGTGGGCAGGAAAAACTGTTTTTT,CASSSGQGGQEKLFF
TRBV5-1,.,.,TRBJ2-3,TGCGCCAGCAGCGGTGGGGCACCCACAGATACGCAGTATTTT,CASSGGAPTDTQYF
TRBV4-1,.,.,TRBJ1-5,TGCGCCAGCAGCCAGAGGACGACAGAGCGCAATCAGCCCCAGCATTTT,CASSQRTTERNQPQHF
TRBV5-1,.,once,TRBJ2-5,TGCGCCAGCACAGGACAGCTACAAGAGACCCAGTACTTC,CASTGQLQETQYF
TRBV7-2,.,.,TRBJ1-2,TGTGCCAGCAGCTTAGGGGGACATAGTAGGGATGGCTACACCTTC,CASSLGGHSRDGYTF